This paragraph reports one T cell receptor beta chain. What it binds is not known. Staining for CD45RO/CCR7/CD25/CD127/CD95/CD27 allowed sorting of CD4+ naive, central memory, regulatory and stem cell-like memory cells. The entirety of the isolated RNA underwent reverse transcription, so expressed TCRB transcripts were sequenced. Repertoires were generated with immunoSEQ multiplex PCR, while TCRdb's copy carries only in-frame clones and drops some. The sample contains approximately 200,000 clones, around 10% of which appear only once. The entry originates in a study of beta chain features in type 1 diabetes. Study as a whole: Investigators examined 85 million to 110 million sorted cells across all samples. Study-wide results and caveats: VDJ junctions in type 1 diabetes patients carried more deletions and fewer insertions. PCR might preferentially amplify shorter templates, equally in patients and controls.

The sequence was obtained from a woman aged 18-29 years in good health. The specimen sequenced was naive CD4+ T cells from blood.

The CDR3 spells CASSSGQRMNYGYTF. The CDR3 DNA sequence: TGTGCCAGCAGCTCGGGACAGCGTATGAACTATGGCTACACCTTC. The rearrangement links TRBV27 to TRBJ1-2, with TRBD1 matching over 7 bases. J gave up 2 bases and V 6 bases, and 9 bases lay outside the gene matches. The CDR3 sequence is 15 residues long. Per the germline V gene, CDR1 is MNHEY and CDR2 is SMNVEV (reference sequence).